The 13 T cell receptor beta chains below come from one sample, sequenced in a study of memory CD4+ T cells and cytomegalovirus serostatus. The table came from immunoSEQ multiplex PCR; TCRdb's copy has only in-frame clones and leaves some out. The sample carries 56,000 or so clones, around 82% recorded once. Single viable CD3+CD4+CD8-CD45RO+ cells were sorted as the memory CD4+ T cells. Input material: memory CD4+ T cells from blood. The receptors derive from an adult in good health and CMV-seronegative. Some clones in this sample may be carry-over from other donors' samples.

The V and J genes are TRBV7-9 and TRBJ2-5; D is unresolved. Trimming removed 5 bases at V and 6 bases at J, with 7 bases between. Germline V CDR1 and CDR2: SEHNR, FQNEAQ (reference sequence). The CDR3 runs to 11 residues. The CDR3 here is CASSEIQTQYF. In nucleotides, the CDR3 is TGTGCCAGCAGCGAAATCCAGACCCAGTACTTC. Variable domain in full (rest from reference TRBV7-9 and TRBJ2-5): DTGVSQNPRHKITKRGQNVTFRCDPISEHNRLYWYRQTLGQGPEFLTYFQNEAQLEKSRLLSDRFSAERPKGSFSTLEIQRTEQGDSAMYLCASSEIQTQYFGPGTRLLVL.

The chain uses TRBV27 and TRBJ2-7; 7 bases align to TRBD1. There are 19 residues in the CDR3. Germline lookup yields CDR1 MNHEY and CDR2 SMNVEV (reference sequence). V gave up 6 bases and J gave up 3 bases; unmatched junction bases: 23. Here the CDR3 reads CASSPATDRRLGPHYEQYF. The CDR3 DNA is TGTGCCAGCAGCCCGGCCACGGACAGGCGACTGGGCCCTCACTACGAGCAGTACTTC.

The genes are TRBV2 and TRBJ1-4; 8 positions agree with TRBD1. The V gene end was trimmed by 4 bases and the J gene end by 0 bases; junction bases not matched to a gene: 7. Germline V gene lookup returns CDR1 SNHLY and CDR2 FYNNEI. The CDR3 loop spans 17 amino acids. The CDR3 sequence: CASSARQGKATNEKLFF. CDR3 in DNA: TGTGCCAGCAGTGCCCGACAGGGGAAGGCAACTAATGAAAAACTGTTTTTT.

V usage is TRBV19 and J usage is TRBJ2-2; D unclear. V was pared by 10 bases and J by 2 bases, with 5 bases between. The CDR3 sequence is 11 residues long. The germline V gene encodes CDR1 LNHDA and CDR2 SQIVND (reference sequence). The CDR3 DNA is TGTGCCACTCAAAACACCGGGGAGCTGTTTTTT. Translated, it gives CATQNTGELFF.

The chain links TRBV4-2 to TRBJ1-2, with 8 bases that match TRBD1. The CDR3 length is 18 residues. In germline, CDR1 is LGHNA, CDR2 YNFKEQ. V lost 0 bases and J lost 3; bases outside the gene matches: 12. CDR3 bases: TGTGCCAGCAGCCAAGATCTAATGGACAGGGACCGGTACTATGGCTACACCTTC. The encoded protein is CASSQDLMDRDRYYGYTF.

The chain employs TRBV5-4 and TRBJ1-2; D unclear. This CDR3 contains 13 residues. Trimming took off 6 bases at V and 4 bases at J, with 13 bases between the two ends. In germline, CDR1 is SGHNT, CDR2 YYREEE (reference sequence). CDR3 sequence (DNA): TGTGCCAGCACCAGTAATGACGGCTATGGCTACACCTTC. This encodes CASTSNDGYGYTF.

The rearrangement joins TRBV7-9 to TRBJ2-1, with 8 bases identical to TRBD2. The CDR3 sequence is 13 residues long. Unmatched junction bases numbered 7, after V lost 5 bases and J lost 10 bases. Germline V gene lookup returns CDR1 SEHNR and CDR2 FQNEAQ (reference sequence). DNA for the CDR3: TGTGCCAGCAGCCGAGCGGGAGTTGGAGAGCAGTTCTTC. Its translation is CASSRAGVGEQFF.

The rearrangement uses TRBV19 and TRBJ2-2, with TRBD2 identical over 7 bases. With V trimmed by 3 bases and J by 0 bases, 13 bases remained unmatched. The CDR3 extends over 19 amino acids. From germline, CDR1 is LNHDA and CDR2 SQIVND (reference sequence). DNA for the CDR3: TGTGCCAGTAGTATTTCCTTGGGCGGGAGCGCGTCGAACACCGGGGAGCTGTTTTTT. As protein: CASSISLGGSASNTGELFF.

This clone was recorded once. The CDR3 sequence is CASRQDLQGPISYEQYF. The CDR3 region has the DNA TGTGCCAGCAGGCAAGATCTTCAGGGTCCTATTTCCTACGAGCAGTACTTC. V gene TRBV2 combines with J gene TRBJ2-7; D is perhaps TRBD1 (5 bases). Per germline, CDR1 SNHLY and CDR2 FYNNEI. This CDR3 comprises 17 residues. Trimming pared 6 bases from V and 1 base from J, leaving 22 bases between.

The sample holds one count of this clone. The J gene is TRBJ2-2, the V gene TRBV5-1; TRBD2 matches 7 bases. V was clipped by 4 bases and J by 15 bases; unmatched bases: 9. This CDR3 is 12 amino acids long. Per germline, CDR1 SGHRS and CDR2 YFSETQ. The CDR3 DNA reads TGCGCCAGCAGCCCCGGACTAGGCACGGTGTTTTTT. Its translation is CASSPGLGTVFF. Looking up the rest from reference TRBV5-1 and TRBJ2-2 gives the full variable domain: KAGVTQTPRYLIKTRGQQVTLSCSPISGHRSVSWYQQTPGQGLQFLFEYFSETQRNKGNFPGRFSGRQFSNSRSEMNVSTLELGDSALYLCASSPGLGTVFFGEGSRLTVL.

The chain uses TRBV7-2 and TRBJ1-1; the match to TRBD1 covers 9 bases. Trimming cost V 3 bases and J 4 bases; bases outside gene matches: 9. The CDR3 is made up of 16 amino acids. Germline CDR1 SGHTA, CDR2 FQGNSA. CDR3 sequence: CASSFGTGNVGTEAFF. The CDR3 nucleotides are TGTGCCAGCAGCTTCGGGACAGGGAACGTGGGCACTGAAGCTTTCTTT.

V and J are TRBV27 and TRBJ2-2, with 9 nucleotides matching TRBD2. Germline CDR1 and CDR2: MNHEY and SMNVEV (reference sequence). The CDR3 is 18 amino acids. J lost 5 bases, V lost 4 bases, and 14 bases had no gene match. CDR3: CASSWGPGRGGLTGELFF. Here the CDR3 DNA reads TGTGCCAGCAGTTGGGGGCCTGGGCGGGGGGGCCTTACCGGGGAGCTGTTTTTT.

This sequence joins TRBV5-1 and TRBJ1-4; D unresolved. Trimming took 0 bases from V and 0 from J, leaving 9 bases between them. The CDR3 length is 16 residues. CDR1 SGHRS and CDR2 YFSETQ come from the germline V gene. For the CDR3, the DNA is TGCGCCAGCAGCTTGGGGTTAGCAGCAACTAATGAAAAACTGTTTTTT. The encoded protein is CASSLGLAATNEKLFF.